Sequencing of this T cell receptor beta chain was carried out in a study of shared clonotypes between healthy human individuals. Overall study: Three CD4 naive, three CD4 memory, two CD8 naive and one CD8 memory plate were used per donor.

General study results and limits: Although depth was large, rarefaction showed that sequencing of the sorted subsets was incomplete.

Naive CD8 cells were CD45RO-negative, positively selected for CCR7, excluding terminally differentiated effector memory CD45RA+ cells. A note on this clone: The antigen remains undetermined.

Trimming removed 7 bases at V and 4 bases at J, with 20 bases between. The CDR3 extends over 16 amino acids. Assay: immunoSEQ multiplex PCR; the TCRdb copy retains only in-frame clones and omits some. Of about 2.2 million clones detected, about 92% appear once; the ten largest clones hold under 2%. Sequenced sample: naive CD8+ T cells from PBMCs. The chain couples TRBV6-7 to TRBJ2-4; the D is unclear. TRBV6-7 is placed among ORFs of uncertain function. The receptor was isolated from a man aged 18 to 29 in good health. Some clones in this sample may be carry-over from other donors' samples. The CDR3 sequence: CASKWSTLWPKNIQYF. CDR3 DNA sequence: TGTGCCAGCAAGTGGTCGACGCTCTGGCCAAAAAACATTCAGTACTTC.